Listed here are 6 T cell receptor beta chains from one sample, sequenced in a study of graft-versus-host responses after intestinal transplantation. Their specific antigens are unknown. Measured with immunoSEQ multiplex PCR; TCRdb has only the in-frame clones, and not every one. This table holds 90,000 to 150,000 clones, about 93% found once. This specimen was unstimulated CD4+ T cells sorted from spleen or lymph node cells, taken before intestinal transplant. The source of these receptors is a human donor who received an intestinal transplant.

The chain combines TRBV7-3 with TRBJ2-7; 7 bases map to TRBD2. From germline, CDR1 is SGHTA and CDR2 FQGTGA. The V segment lost 2 bases and the J segment 3 bases; nucleotides outside the gene matches: 4. This CDR3 is 14 amino acids long. This chain's CDR3 is CASSLGGRDYEQYF. Written as DNA, the CDR3 is TGTGCCAGCAGCTTAGGAGGGAGGGACTACGAGCAGTACTTC.

This chain uses TRBV6-5 with TRBJ1-1, with D unclear. Trimming left V 1 base short and J 5 bases short, with 11 bases between. This CDR3 has 14 amino acids. CDR1 and CDR2 from the germline V gene are MNHEY and SVGAGI. The CDR3 DNA reads as TGTGCCAGCAGTTACTTGGGAGGGAGGACTGAAGCTTTCTTT. Translating it yields CASSYLGGRTEAFF.

CDR3 amino acids: CASSWDRDGYTF. CDR3 coding DNA: TGCGCCAGCAGCTGGGACAGGGACGGCTACACCTTC. The chain is built from TRBV5-1 and TRBJ1-2, with TRBD1 matching over 9 bases. Germline-derived CDR1 and CDR2 are SGHRS and YFSETQ. The V segment lost 3 bases and the J segment 8 bases; nucleotides outside the gene matches: 2. This CDR3 comprises 12 residues.

CDR3 bases: TGCGCCAGCCGTTACAGCTCCTATAATTCACCCCTCCACTTT. Translated: CASRYSSYNSPLHF. The genes are TRBV5-1 and TRBJ1-6; D ambiguous. Trimming stripped 7 bases from V and 0 bases from J, with 8 bases between. The CDR3 runs 14 residues. CDR1 and CDR2 from the germline V gene are SGHRS and YFSETQ.

This clone has just one count. The chain joins TRBV5-4 to TRBJ2-3, with D perhaps TRBD1 or TRBD2 (6 bases each). Trimming took off 0 bases at V and 4 bases at J, with 9 bases between the two ends. The CDR3 loop spans 14 amino acids. Germline lookup yields CDR1 SGHNT and CDR2 YYREEE (reference sequence). CDR3 amino acids: CASSLDGGADTQYF. The CDR3 coding sequence is TGTGCCAGCAGCTTGGACGGGGGCGCAGATACGCAGTATTTT.

The chain uses TRBV5-1 and TRBJ2-2, with D tentatively TRBD1 (6 bases). The germline V and J ends were trimmed by 0 bases and 0 bases, with 9 bases remaining between them. This CDR3 has 16 amino acids. Germline lookup yields CDR1 SGHRS and CDR2 YFSETQ. The DNA of the CDR3 is TGCGCCAGCAGCTTGGCCGGGACATCGAACACCGGGGAGCTGTTTTTT. Its protein product is CASSLAGTSNTGELFF.